Included here is one TCR beta chain sequence, with context. The antigen is undetermined. The sample comes from a study of early T cells in non-severe SARS-CoV-2 infection. Study summary: With bulk RNA from unsorted whole blood as input, sequencing yielded unpaired chains.

The CDR3 extends over 15 amino acids. Between the trimmed V and J ends, which lost 1 base and 4 bases, there was a span of 10 bases. Germline assignment: CDR1 SGHTA and CDR2 FQGTGA. Points from the study as a whole: Matches to VDJdb favored anti-spike CD8 responses and missed private and CD4 specificities.

The protocol attached unique molecular identifiers to individual cDNA molecules. TCRdb used MiXCR to reprocess the 5' RACE reads, holding one entry per CDR3 protein. Seen here are 90,000 or so distinct CDR3 sequences, 15% observed once, and the top ten hold 4.5% to 7%. This rearrangement joins TRBV7-3 to TRBJ1-4; D call uncertain. This receptor was identified in an adult who was a healthcare worker with PCR-confirmed SARS-CoV-2 infection or an uninfected control (not recorded which). Sequenced input: whole blood. CDR3 residues: CASSLRGGFNEKLFF. In nucleotides, the CDR3 is TGTGCCAGCAGCTTAAGAGGAGGGTTTAATGAAAAACTGTTTTTT.